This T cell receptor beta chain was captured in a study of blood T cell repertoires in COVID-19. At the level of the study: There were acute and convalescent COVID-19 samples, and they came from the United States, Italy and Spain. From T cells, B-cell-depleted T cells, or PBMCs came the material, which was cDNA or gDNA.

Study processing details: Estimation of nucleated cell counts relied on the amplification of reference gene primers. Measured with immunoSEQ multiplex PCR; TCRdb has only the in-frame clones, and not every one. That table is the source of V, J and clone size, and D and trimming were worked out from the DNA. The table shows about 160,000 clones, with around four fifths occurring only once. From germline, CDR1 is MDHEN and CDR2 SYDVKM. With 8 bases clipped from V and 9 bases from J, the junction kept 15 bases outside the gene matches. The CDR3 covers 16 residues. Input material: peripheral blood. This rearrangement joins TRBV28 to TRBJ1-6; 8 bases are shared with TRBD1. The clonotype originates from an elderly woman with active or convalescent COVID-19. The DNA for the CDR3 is TGTGCCAGCCTTCAATTCACAGGGGGTAAAAGTTCACCCCTCCACTTT. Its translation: CASLQFTGGKSSPLHF.